This T cell receptor beta chain was captured in a study of identifying expanded T cells in peripheral blood. Turning to this clone: Its antigen is unidentified.

With V trimmed by 2 bases and J by 6 bases, 4 bases remained unmatched. CDR1 LGHNA and CDR2 YSLEER come from the germline V gene. This CDR3 contains 15 residues. Healthy donors had no documented immune events, such as infections, while sampled. Sequenced by immunoSEQ multiplex PCR; TCRdb stores in-frame clones only, minus some. The table has about 52,000 clones, roughly 80% seen once. Study results and limitations: Across healthy donors, higher total template counts meant significantly greater approximately two-week count variance. Over around two and four weeks, about 15 and 19 clones changed, versus around 1.3 between replicates.

The sequence was collected from a person aged 18 to 70 in good health. The sample taken for sequencing was blood. V usage is TRBV4-3 and J usage is TRBJ2-1, with 10 bases matching TRBD1. The CDR3 sequence is CASSQHRDRGNEQFF. CDR3 nucleotides: TGCGCCAGCAGCCAACACCGGGACAGGGGCAATGAGCAGTTCTTC.